This T cell receptor (beta chain) was captured by sequencing in a study of cytotoxic CD8 clonotypes in ibrutinib-treated CLL. Study-wide background: Samples averaged about 260,000 productive templates and around 91,000 productive rearrangements.

This clone came up once. Germline CDR1 LGHNA, CDR2 YNFKEQ. V lost 1 base, J lost 10 bases, and 8 bases stayed unmatched. This CDR3 has 15 residues. TCRdb's table, derived via immunoSEQ multiplex PCR, lists solely in-frame clones and lacks some. Of around 53,000 clones in the sample, 50% to 65% are singletons; the top ten hold around 25%. The input for sequencing was PBMCs, taken at disease progression, from a patient treated with ibrutinib. The chain links TRBV4-2 to TRBJ2-1; 9 bases agree with TRBD2. This TCR came from a human donor with chronic lymphocytic leukemia. The CDR3 DNA reads as TGTGCCAGCAGCCAAGTTGGAGATGCGGGAGGGGAGCAGTTCTTC. The encoded protein is CASSQVGDAGGEQFF.